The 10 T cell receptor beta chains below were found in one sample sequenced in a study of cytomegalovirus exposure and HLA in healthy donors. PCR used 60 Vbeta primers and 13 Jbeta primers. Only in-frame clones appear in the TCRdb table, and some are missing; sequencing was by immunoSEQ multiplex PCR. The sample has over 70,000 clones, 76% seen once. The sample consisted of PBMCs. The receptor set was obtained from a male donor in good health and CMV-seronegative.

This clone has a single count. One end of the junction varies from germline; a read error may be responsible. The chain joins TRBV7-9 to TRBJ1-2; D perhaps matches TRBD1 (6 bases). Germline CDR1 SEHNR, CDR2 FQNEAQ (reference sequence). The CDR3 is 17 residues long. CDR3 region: CSSSLSFGAGVEYGYTF. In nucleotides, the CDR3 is TGTTCCAGCAGCTTAAGTTTCGGGGCAGGGGTAGAGTATGGCTACACCTTC.

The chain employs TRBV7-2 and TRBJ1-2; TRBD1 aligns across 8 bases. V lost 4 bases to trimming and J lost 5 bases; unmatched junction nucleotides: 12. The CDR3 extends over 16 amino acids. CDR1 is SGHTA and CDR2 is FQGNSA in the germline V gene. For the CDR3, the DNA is TGTGCCAGCAGCTCCGGCCCCGGGACAGGCGGGTATGGCTACACCTTC. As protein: CASSSGPGTGGYGYTF.

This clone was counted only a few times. The CDR3 sequence: CASSPLGQKVYEQYF. DNA for the CDR3: TGTGCCAGCAGCCCCCTGGGACAGAAGGTATACGAGCAGTACTTC. The chain joins TRBV7-8 to TRBJ2-5, with 7 bases aligning to TRBD1. The end of the DNA aligns better with TRBJ2-7, so the J call may be wrong. The germline V gene has CDR1 SGHVS and CDR2 FQNEAQ. The CDR3 consists of 15 residues.

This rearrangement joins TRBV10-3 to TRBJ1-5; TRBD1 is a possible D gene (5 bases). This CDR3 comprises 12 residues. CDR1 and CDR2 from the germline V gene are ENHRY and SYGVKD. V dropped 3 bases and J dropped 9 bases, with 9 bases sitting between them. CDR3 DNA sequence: TGTGCCATCAGTGATGGGACTCGGCCCCAGCATTTT. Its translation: CAISDGTRPQHF.

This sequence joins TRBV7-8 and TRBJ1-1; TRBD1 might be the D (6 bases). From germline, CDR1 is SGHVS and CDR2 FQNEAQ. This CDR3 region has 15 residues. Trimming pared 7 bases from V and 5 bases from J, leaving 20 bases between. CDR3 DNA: TGTGCCAGCACCCGGGGAGACAGGAAGGGAACTGAAGCTTTCTTT. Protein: CASTRGDRKGTEAFF.

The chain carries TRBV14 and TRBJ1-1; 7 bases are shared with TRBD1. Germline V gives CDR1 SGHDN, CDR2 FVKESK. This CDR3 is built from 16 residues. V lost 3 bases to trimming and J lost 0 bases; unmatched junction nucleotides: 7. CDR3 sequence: CASSQLQGSLNTEAFF. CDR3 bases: TGTGCCAGCAGCCAGTTACAGGGGTCCTTGAACACTGAAGCTTTCTTT.

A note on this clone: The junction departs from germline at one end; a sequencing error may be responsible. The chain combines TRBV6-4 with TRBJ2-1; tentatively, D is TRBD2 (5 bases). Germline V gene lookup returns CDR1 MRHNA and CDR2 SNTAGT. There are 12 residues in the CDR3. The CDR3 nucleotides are TGTGCCAGCAGTGACTCGGGTGGGATGGAGGTCTTC. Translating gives CASSDSGGMEVF.

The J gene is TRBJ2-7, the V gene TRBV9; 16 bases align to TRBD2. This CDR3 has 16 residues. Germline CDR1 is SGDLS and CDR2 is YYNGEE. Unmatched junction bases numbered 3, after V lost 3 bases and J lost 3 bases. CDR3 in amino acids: CASSGGTSGRVYEQYF. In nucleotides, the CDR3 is TGTGCCAGCAGCGGGGGGACTAGCGGGAGGGTCTACGAGCAGTACTTC.

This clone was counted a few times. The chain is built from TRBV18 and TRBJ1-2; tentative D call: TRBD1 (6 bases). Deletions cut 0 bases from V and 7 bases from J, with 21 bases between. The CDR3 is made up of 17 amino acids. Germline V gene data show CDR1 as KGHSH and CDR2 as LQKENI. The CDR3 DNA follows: TGTGCCAGCTCACCACCGGGCGTGGTCCAGGGGTTAAGTGGCTACACCTTC. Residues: CASSPPGVVQGLSGYTF.

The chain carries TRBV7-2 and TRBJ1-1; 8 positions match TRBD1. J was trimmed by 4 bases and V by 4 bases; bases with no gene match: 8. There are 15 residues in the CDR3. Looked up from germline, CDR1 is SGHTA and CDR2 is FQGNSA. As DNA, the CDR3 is TGTGCCAGCAGCTCAAATGCAGGGGGCCTCACTGAAGCTTTCTTT. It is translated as CASSSNAGGLTEAFF.